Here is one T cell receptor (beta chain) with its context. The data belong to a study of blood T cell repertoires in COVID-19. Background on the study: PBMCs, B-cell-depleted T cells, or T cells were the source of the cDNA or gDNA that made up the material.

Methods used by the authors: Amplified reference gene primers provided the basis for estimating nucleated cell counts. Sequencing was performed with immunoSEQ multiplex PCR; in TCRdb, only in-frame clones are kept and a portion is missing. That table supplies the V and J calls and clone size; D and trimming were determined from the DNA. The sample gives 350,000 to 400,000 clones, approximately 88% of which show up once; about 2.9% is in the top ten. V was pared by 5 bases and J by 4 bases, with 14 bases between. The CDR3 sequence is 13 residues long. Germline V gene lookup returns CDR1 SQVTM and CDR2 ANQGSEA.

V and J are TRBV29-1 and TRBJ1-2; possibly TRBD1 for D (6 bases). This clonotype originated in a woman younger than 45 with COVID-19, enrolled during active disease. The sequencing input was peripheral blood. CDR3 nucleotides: TGCAGCGTTCCGGGACAAGGAGGCTATGGCTACACCTTC. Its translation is CSVPGQGGYGYTF.